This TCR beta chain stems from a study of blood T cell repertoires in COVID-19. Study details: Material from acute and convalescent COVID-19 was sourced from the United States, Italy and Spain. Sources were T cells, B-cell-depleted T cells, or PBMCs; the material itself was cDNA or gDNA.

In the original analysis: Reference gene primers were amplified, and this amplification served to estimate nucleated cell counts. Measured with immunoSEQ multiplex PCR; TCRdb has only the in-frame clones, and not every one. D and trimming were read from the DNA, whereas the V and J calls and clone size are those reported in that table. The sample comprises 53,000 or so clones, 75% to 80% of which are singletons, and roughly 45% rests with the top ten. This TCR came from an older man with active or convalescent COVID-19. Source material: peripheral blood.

CDR3: CASSLGGLNQPQHF. The CDR3, as DNA: TGTGCCAGCAGCTTGGGGGGGTTGAATCAGCCCCAGCATTTT. The V gene is TRBV7-9, the J gene TRBJ1-5, with D possibly TRBD1 on 5 matching bases. CDR1 is SEHNR, CDR2 FQNEAQ, per germline (reference sequence). The CDR3 runs 14 residues. The V and J ends lost 3 bases and 4 bases respectively, with 10 bases between them.